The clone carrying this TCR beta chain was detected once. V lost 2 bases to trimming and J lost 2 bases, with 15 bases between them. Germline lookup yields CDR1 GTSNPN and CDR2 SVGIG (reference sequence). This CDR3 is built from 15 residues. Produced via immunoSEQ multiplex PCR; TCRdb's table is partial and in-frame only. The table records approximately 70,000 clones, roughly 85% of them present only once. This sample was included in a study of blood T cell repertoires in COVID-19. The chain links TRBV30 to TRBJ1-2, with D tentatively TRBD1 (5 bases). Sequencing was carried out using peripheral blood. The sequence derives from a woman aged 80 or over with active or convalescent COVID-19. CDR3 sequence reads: CAWSFIRVPNYGYTF. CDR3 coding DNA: TGTGCCTGGAGTTTTATCAGGGTTCCGAACTATGGCTACACCTTC.